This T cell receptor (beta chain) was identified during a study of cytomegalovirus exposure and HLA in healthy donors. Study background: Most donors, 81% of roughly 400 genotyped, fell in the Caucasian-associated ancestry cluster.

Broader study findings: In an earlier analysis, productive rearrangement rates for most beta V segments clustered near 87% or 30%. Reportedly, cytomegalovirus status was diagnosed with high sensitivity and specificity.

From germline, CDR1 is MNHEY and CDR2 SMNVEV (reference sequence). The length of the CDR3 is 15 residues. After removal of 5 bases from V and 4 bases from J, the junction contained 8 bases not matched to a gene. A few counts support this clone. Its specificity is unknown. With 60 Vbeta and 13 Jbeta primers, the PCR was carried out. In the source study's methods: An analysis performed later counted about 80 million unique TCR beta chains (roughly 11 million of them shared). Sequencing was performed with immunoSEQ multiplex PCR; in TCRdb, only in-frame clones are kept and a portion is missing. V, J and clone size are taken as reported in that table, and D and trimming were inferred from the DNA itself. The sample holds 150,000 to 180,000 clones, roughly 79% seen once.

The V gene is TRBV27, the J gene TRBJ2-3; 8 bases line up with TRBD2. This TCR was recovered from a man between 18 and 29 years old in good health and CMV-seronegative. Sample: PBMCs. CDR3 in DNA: TGTGCCAGCAGTATTACTAGCGGTCTGGCAGATACGCAGTATTTT. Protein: CASSITSGLADTQYF.